This T cell receptor beta chain was recorded in a study of technical replicates of blood from a handful of donors. The CDR3 has 17 amino acids. The V gene lost 8 bases and the J gene lost 1 base, with 23 bases spanning the gap. Looked up from germline, CDR1 is MDHEN and CDR2 is SYDVKM. TCRdb's copy holds only in-frame clones and misses some; the assay was immunoSEQ multiplex PCR. The sample consists of about 68,000 clones, under 98% of them appearing once. Sample: T cells isolated from PBMCs. The genes are TRBV28 and TRBJ1-1; TRBD1 might be the D (6 bases). This receptor was identified in a human donor in good health. The CDR3 DNA reads as TGTGCCAGCTGGAACAAGGTATCAGGGGCCCGGAACACTGAAGCTTTCTTT. Translation: CASWNKVSGARNTEAFF.